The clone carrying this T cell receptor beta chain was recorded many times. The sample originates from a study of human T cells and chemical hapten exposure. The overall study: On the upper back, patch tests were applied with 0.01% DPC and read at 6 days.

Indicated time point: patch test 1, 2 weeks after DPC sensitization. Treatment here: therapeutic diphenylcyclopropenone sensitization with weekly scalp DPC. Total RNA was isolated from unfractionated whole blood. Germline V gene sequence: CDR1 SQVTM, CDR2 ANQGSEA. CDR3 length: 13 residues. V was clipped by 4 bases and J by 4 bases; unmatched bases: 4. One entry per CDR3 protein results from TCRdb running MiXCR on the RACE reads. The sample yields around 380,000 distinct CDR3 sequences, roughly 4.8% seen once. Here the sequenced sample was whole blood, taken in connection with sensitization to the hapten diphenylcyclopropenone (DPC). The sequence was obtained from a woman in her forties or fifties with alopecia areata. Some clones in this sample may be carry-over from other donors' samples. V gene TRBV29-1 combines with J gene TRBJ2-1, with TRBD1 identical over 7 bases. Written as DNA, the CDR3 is TGCAGCGTTGTAACAGGGGATTACAATGAGCAGTTCTTC. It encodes CSVVTGDYNEQFF.